Each of the 9 T cell receptor beta chains below was sequenced from the same sample in a study of blood T cell repertoires in COVID-19. Produced via immunoSEQ multiplex PCR; TCRdb's table is partial and in-frame only. In the table there are tens of thousands of clones, 81% of which are singletons. Sequencing was performed on peripheral blood. Receptor source: an elderly man with acute or convalescent COVID-19.

J is TRBJ1-5 and V is TRBV6-5, with TRBD1 matching over 7 bases. The CDR3 extends over 14 amino acids. The germline gives CDR1 MNHEY, CDR2 SVGAGI. The J segment lost 4 bases and the V segment lost 0 bases, leaving 0 bases of the junction unmatched. The CDR3 loop is CASSYSRGNQPQHF. The CDR3 coding sequence is TGTGCCAGCAGTTACTCCAGGGGGAATCAGCCCCAGCATTTT.

This rearrangement joins TRBV6-5 to TRBJ1-4, with a tentative D call TRBD1 (5 bases). From germline, CDR1 is MNHEY and CDR2 SVGAGI. The CDR3 is 15 residues long. V shed 6 bases and J shed 5 bases, with 16 bases lying between them. The CDR3 nucleotides are TGTGCCAGCAGCTATACCGGGGGGGGGAATGAAAAACTGTTTTTT. Translating it yields CASSYTGGGNEKLFF.

V is TRBV6-5 and J is TRBJ2-2; TRBD1 matches 8 bases. V trimming: 7 bases; J trimming: 3 bases; junction bases outside the gene matches: 7. This CDR3 has 15 residues. The germline CDR1 and CDR2 sequences are MNHEY and SVGAGI. CDR3 sequence reads: CASTRDRKHTGELFF. The CDR3, as DNA: TGTGCCAGCACCAGGGACAGGAAGCACACCGGGGAGCTGTTTTTT.

In its sample, this clone was seen a few times. The chain couples TRBV30 to TRBJ1-5; D is unresolved. The CDR3 is made up of 14 amino acids. V lost 0 bases, J lost 3 bases, and 9 bases lay in between. Germline loops: CDR1 GTSNPN, CDR2 SVGIG (reference sequence). The CDR3 region has the DNA TGTGCCTGGAGTGTAGGAGACGTCAATCAGCCCCAGCATTTT. Its protein product is CAWSVGDVNQPQHF.

The chain couples TRBV7-3 to TRBJ2-1; 9 bases align to TRBD2. The V segment lost 1 base and the J segment 8 bases; nucleotides outside the gene matches: 9. Germline V gene data show CDR1 as SGHTA and CDR2 as FQGTGA. The CDR3 is 16 residues long. CDR3 protein: CASSLRLAGESDEQFF. The CDR3 DNA is TGTGCCAGCAGCTTAAGGTTAGCGGGAGAATCGGATGAGCAGTTCTTC.

The chain employs TRBV7-6 and TRBJ1-3, with TRBD1 matching 8 bases. CDR3 size: 16 residues. Germline loops: CDR1 SGHVS, CDR2 FNYEAQ. The V and J ends lost 4 bases and 4 bases, in that order; junction bases with no gene match: 9. As DNA, the CDR3 is TGTGCCAGCAGCTCAAATCAGGGGGCGAGAGGAAACACCATATATTTT. Its translation is CASSSNQGARGNTIYF.

V and J are TRBV19 and TRBJ2-7; 7 nucleotides line up with TRBD1. Unmatched junction bases numbered 6, after V lost 5 bases and J lost 8 bases. Germline-derived CDR1 and CDR2 are LNHDA and SQIVND (reference sequence). CDR3 length equals 12 residues. This CDR3 is CASSGDSEKQYF. Written as DNA, the CDR3 is TGTGCCAGTAGTGGGGACAGTGAGAAGCAGTACTTC.

The rearrangement uses TRBV30 and TRBJ2-1, with a weak D call TRBD2 (5 bases). Germline V gene sequence: CDR1 GTSNPN, CDR2 SVGIG (reference sequence). V was trimmed by 4 bases and J by 6 bases, leaving 19 bases between them. The CDR3 is 15 amino acids. In nucleotides, the CDR3 is TGTGCCTGGAAATCGGCGAACGGACTCCTCAATGAGCAGTTCTTC. Translation gives CAWKSANGLLNEQFF.

This clone showed up just a few times. The rearrangement uses TRBV6-4 and TRBJ2-1, with D maybe TRBD2 (6 bases). CDR1 MRHNA and CDR2 SNTAGT come from the germline V gene. The CDR3 runs to 15 residues. V was pared by 4 bases and J by 4 bases, with 14 bases between. The CDR3 loop reads CASSVSSGPYNEQFF. The DNA of the CDR3 is TGTGCCAGCAGTGTTAGTAGCGGTCCATACAATGAGCAGTTCTTC.